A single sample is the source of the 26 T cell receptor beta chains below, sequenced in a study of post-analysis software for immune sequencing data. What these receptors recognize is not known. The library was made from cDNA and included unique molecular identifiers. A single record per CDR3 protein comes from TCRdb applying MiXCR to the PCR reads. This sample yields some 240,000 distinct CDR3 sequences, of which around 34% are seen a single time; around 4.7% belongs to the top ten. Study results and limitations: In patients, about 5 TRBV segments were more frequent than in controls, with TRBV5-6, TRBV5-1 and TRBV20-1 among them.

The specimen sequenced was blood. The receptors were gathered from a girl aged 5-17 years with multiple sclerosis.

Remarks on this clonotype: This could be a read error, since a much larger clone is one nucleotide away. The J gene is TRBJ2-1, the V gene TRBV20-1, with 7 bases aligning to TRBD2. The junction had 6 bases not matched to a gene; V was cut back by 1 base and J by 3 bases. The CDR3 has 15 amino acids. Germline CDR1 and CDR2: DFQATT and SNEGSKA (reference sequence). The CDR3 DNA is TGCAGTGCTAGAGGTCCGCCTAGCGGCTACAATGAGCAGTTCTTC. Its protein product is CSARGPPSGYNEQFF.

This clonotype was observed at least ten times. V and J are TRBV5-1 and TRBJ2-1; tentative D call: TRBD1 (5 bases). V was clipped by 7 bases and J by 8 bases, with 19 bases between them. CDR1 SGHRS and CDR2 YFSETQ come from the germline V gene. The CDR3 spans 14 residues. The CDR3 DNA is TGCGCCAGCGGGGCGACTCCCGTGGGCGATGAGCAGTTCTTC. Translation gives CASGATPVGDEQFF.

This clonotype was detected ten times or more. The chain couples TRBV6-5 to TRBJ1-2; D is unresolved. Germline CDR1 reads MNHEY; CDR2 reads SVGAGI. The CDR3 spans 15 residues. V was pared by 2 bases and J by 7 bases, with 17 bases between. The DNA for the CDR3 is TGTGCCAGCAGTTACATTACAAGAGTCGGCGGTGGCTACACCTTC. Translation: CASSYITRVGGGYTF.

CDR3 amino acids: CASSLAHGQGAGGDTEAFF. CDR3 DNA: TGTGCCAGCAGCTTAGCCCATGGGCAGGGGGCGGGTGGAGACACTGAAGCTTTCTTT. The chain uses TRBV11-2 and TRBJ1-1; 8 bases agree with TRBD1. This CDR3 is 19 amino acids long. CDR1 is SGHAT and CDR2 is FQNNGV in the germline V gene. V lost 1 base and J lost 3; bases outside the gene matches: 16.

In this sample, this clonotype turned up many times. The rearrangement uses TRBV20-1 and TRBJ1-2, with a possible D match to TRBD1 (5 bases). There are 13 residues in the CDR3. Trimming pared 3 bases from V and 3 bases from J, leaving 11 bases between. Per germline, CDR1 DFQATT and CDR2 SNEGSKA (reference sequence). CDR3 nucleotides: TGCAGTGCTAGCGGGGCGGGGGACTATGGCTACACCTTC. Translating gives CSASGAGDYGYTF.

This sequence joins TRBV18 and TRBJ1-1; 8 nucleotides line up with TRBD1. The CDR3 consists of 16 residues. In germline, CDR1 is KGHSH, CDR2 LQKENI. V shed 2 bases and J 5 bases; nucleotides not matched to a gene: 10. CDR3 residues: CASSPSQGAVGTEAFF. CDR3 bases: TGTGCCAGCTCACCAAGCCAGGGGGCGGTGGGTACTGAAGCTTTCTTT.

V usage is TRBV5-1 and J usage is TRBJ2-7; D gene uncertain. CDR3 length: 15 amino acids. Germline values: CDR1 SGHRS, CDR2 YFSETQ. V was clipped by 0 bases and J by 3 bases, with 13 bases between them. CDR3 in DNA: TGCGCCAGCAGCTTGGACGCCAAGCCCAACTACGAGCAGTACTTC. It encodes CASSLDAKPNYEQYF.

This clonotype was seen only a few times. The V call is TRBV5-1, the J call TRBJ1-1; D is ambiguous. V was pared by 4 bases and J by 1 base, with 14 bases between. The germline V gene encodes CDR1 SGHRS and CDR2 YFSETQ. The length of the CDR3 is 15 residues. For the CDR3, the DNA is TGCGCCAGCAGCCCCTCGTCGGGAGGGAACACTGAAGCTTTCTTT. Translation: CASSPSSGGNTEAFF.

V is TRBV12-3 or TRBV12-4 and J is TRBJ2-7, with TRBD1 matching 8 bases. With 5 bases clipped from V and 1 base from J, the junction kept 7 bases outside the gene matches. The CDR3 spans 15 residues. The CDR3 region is CASSPGTGKSYEQYF. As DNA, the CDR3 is TGTGCCAGCAGTCCCGGGACAGGCAAATCCTACGAGCAGTACTTC.

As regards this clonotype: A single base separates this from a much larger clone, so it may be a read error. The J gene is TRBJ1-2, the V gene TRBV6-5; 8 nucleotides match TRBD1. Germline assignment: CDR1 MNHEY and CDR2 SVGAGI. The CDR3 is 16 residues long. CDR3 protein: CAGSYQPGQETHGYTF. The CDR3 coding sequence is TGTGCCGGCAGTTACCAACCGGGACAGGAGACGCATGGCTACACCTTC.

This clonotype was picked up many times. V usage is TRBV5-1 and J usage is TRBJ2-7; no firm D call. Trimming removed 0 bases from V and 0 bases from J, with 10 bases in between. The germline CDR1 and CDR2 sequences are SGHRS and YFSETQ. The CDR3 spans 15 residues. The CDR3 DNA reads TGCGCCAGCAGCTTGGTAGTGAGGAGCTCCTACGAGCAGTACTTC. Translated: CASSLVVRSSYEQYF.

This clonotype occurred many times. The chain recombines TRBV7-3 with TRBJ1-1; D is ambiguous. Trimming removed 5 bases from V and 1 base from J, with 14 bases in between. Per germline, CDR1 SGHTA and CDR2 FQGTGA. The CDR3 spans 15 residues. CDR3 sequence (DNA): TGTGCCAGCAGCCAACTTTCCGTTGGGAACACTGAAGCTTTCTTT. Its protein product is CASSQLSVGNTEAFF. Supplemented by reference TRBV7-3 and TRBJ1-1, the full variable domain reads GAGVSQTPSNKVTEKGKYVELRCDPISGHTALYWYRQSLGQGPEFLIYFQGTGAADDSGLPNDRFFAVRPEGSVSTLKIQRTERGDSAVYLCASSQLSVGNTEAFFGQGTRLTVV.

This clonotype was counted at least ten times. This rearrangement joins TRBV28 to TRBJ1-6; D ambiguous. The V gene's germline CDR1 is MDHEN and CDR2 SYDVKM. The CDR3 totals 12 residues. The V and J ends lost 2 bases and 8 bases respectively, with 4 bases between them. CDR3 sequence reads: CASSLDDSPLHF. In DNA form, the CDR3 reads TGTGCCAGCAGTTTAGACGATTCACCCCTCCACTTT.

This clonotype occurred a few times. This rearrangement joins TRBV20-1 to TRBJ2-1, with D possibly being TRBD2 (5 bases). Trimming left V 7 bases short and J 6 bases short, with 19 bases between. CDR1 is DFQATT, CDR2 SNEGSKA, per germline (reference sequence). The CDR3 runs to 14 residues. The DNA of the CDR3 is TGCAGTGTCGCGCGGGCCTTGACTGGCAATGAGCAGTTCTTC. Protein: CSVARALTGNEQFF.

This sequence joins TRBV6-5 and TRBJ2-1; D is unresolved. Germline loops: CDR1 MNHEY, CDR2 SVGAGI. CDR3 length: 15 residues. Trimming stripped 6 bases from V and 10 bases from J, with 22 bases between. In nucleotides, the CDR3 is TGTGCCAGCAGACAACAGACCGGGCCGCGGTTGGAGCAGTTCTTC. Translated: CASRQQTGPRLEQFF.

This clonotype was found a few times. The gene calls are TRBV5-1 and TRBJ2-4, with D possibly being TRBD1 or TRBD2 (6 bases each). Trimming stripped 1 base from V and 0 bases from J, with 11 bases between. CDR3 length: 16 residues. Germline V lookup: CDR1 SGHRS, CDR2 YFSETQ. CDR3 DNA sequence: TGCGCCAGCAGCTTGTCAGGGGACTTAGCCAAAAACATTCAGTACTTC. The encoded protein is CASSLSGDLAKNIQYF.

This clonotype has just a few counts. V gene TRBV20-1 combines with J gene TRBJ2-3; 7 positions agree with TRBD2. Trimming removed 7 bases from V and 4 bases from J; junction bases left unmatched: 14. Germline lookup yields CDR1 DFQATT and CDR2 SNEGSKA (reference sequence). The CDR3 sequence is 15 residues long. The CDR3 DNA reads TGCAGTGTGGTCCGTGGGAGGGCCTTCGCAGATACGCAGTATTTT. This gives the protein CSVVRGRAFADTQYF.

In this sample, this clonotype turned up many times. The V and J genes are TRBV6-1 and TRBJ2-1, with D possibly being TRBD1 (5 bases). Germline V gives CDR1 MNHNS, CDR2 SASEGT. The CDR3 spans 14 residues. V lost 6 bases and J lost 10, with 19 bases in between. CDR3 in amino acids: CASRTDLRAGEQFF. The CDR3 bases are TGTGCCAGCAGGACCGATTTAAGGGCAGGGGAGCAGTTCTTC.

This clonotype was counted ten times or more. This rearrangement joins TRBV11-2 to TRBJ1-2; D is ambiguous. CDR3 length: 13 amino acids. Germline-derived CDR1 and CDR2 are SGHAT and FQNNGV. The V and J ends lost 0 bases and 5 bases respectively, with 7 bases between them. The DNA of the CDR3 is TGTGCCAGCAGCTTAGAGGTGGGGTATGGCTACACCTTC. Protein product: CASSLEVGYGYTF.

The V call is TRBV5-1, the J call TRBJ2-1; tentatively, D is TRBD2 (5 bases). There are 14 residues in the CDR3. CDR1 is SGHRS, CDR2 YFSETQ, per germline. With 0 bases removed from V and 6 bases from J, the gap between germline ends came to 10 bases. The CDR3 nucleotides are TGCGCCAGCAGCTTGGGATCCAGCGGCAATGAGCAGTTCTTC. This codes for CASSLGSSGNEQFF.

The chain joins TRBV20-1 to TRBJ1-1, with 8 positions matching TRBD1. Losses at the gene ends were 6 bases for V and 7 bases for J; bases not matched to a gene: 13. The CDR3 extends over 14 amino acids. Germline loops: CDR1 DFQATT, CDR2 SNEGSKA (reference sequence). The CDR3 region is CSATDREGVVEAFF. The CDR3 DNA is TGCAGTGCCACGGACAGGGAGGGGGTTGTTGAAGCTTTCTTT.

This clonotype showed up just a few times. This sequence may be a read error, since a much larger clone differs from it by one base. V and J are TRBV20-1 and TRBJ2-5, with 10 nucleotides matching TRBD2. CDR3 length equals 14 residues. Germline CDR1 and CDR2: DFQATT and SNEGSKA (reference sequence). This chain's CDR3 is CTPKRLAGAYEQYF. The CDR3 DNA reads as TGCACCCCAAAGCGGCTAGCGGGAGCGTATGAGCAGTACTTC.

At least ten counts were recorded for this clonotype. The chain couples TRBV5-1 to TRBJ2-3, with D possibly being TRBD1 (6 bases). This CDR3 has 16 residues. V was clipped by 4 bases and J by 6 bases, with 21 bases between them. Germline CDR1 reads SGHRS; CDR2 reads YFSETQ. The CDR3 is CASSIGTLRHTDTQYF. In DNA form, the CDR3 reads TGCGCCAGCAGCATCGGGACACTGCGACACACGGATACGCAGTATTTT.

The CDR3 is CATSDTNGTSNEKLFF. The CDR3 DNA reads as TGTGCCACCAGTGATACGAACGGTACTTCTAATGAAAAACTGTTTTTT. The rearrangement uses TRBV24-1 and TRBJ1-4; no clear D gene. This CDR3 region has 16 residues. Germline CDR1 is KGHDR and CDR2 is SFDVKD. Trimming cost V 3 bases and J 3 bases, with 13 bases left between them.

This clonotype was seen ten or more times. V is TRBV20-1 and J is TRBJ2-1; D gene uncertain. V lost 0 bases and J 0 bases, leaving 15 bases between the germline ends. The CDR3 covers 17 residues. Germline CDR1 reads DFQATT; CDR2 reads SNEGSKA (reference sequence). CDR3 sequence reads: CSARDHEVSSSYNEQFF. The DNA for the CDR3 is TGCAGTGCTAGAGATCACGAGGTCTCGAGCTCCTACAATGAGCAGTTCTTC.

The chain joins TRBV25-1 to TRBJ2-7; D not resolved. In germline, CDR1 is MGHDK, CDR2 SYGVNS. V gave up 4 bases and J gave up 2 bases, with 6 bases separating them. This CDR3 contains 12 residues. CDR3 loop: CASSGSAYEQYF. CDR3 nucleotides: TGTGCCAGCAGTGGCAGCGCCTACGAGCAGTACTTC.